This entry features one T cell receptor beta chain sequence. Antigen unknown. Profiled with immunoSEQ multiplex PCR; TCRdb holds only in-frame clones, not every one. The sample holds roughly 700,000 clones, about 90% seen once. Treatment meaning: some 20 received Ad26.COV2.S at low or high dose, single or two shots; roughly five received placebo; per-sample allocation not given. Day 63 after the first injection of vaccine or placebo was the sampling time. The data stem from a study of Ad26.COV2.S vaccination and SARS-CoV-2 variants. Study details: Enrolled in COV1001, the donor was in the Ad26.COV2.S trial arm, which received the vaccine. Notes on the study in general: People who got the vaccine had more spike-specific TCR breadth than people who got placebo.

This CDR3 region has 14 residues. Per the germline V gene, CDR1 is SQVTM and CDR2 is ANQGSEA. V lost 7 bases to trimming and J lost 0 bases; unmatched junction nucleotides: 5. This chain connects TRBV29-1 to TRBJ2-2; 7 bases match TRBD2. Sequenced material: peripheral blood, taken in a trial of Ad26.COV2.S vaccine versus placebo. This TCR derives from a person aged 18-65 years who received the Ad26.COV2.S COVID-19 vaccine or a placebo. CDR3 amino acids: CSARAGTNTGELFF. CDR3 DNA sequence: TGCAGCGCCAGAGCGGGAACGAACACCGGGGAGCTGTTTTTT.